Listed here are 3 T cell receptor beta chains from one sample, sequenced in a study of T-cell reconstitution after alpha-beta-depleted transplantation in children. Unique molecular identifiers featured in how the TCRbeta library was prepared. TCRdb re-called the PCR reads through MiXCR, storing one row per CDR3 protein. The sample records around 600,000 distinct CDR3 sequences, roughly 23% being singletons. The sample was PBMCs, mostly from graft donor cells, taken 360 days after TCRalphabeta/CD19-depleted stem cell transplant. These receptors were taken from a boy in the first two years of life who had a stem cell transplant for acute myeloid leukemia, so the T cells may come from the graft donor.

The chain is built from TRBV28 and TRBJ2-3; TRBD2 agrees at 10 bases. The CDR3 length is 15 residues. From germline, CDR1 is MDHEN and CDR2 SYDVKM. V shed 2 bases, J shed 5 bases, and the junction held 4 bases outside the gene matches. CDR3 DNA sequence: TGTGCCAGCAGTTTACTAGCGGGGGTTCGAGATACGCAGTATTTT. This translates into CASSLLAGVRDTQYF.

CDR3 residues: CASSSYEQYV. As DNA, the CDR3 is TGTGCCAGCAGTTCCTACGAGCAGTACGTC. V gene TRBV7-4 combines with J gene TRBJ2-7; no firm D call. Trimming cost V 6 bases and J 1 base, with 1 base left between them. The CDR3 contains 10 residues. The V gene's germline CDR1 is SGHVT and CDR2 SQSDAQ.

The V and J genes are TRBV20-1 and TRBJ2-7; 7 bases fit TRBD1. The CDR3 is 13 residues long. CDR1 is DFQATT and CDR2 is SNEGSKA in the germline V gene (reference sequence). J was trimmed by 3 bases and V by 5 bases; bases with no gene match: 7. The CDR3 sequence is CSAAPGTVYEQYV. CDR3 in DNA: TGCAGTGCTGCCCCCGGGACAGTCTACGAGCAGTACGTC.